What follows describes a single T cell receptor (beta chain). This clone was counted a single time. It has no known antigen specificity. No base-level quality is on record; no much larger clone is a single base apart. The donors were healthy, HIV-negative adults with no recently reported acute infections or vaccinations. Every donor was a Caucasian adult living in Nashville, Tennessee, USA. For unsorted samples, 96 million or so PBMCs were counted, and genomic DNA was extracted using the QIAamp DNA Blood Mini kit. Blood was obtained by leukapheresis, after which PBMCs were separated by Ficoll-Histopaque density gradient centrifugation and cryopreserved in liquid nitrogen vapor phase. TCR CDR3 regions were amplified from genomic DNA by multiplex PCR using the deep immunoSEQ assay. Extracted genomic DNA from each cell subset was spread evenly across all wells of several immunoSEQ 96-well plates, with each plate serving as a replicate. For unsorted PBMC, each replicate PCR was loaded with 300 ng genomic DNA, equivalent to tens of thousands of T cell genomes. Genomic DNA from unsorted PBMC was sequenced over ten immunoSEQ deep assay plates. The purified libraries were quantified using a Qubit 3.0 fluorometer, sized with a Bioanalyzer 2100, and then quantified again using the KAPA Library Quantification kit. Every immunoSEQ 96-well plate was sequenced on a dedicated single-read 150-cycle Illumina NextSeq 550 flow cell. On the study's bioinformatics: The immunoSEQ output contained only junctional sequences without quality scores, so filtering could not match that applied to full-length reads. Sequences were annotated with PyIR, a Python wrapper for IgBLAST v1.9, using IMGT germline references to assign V/J genes and CDR3. Reads were filtered out if the reads had weak V/J assignments (E-value above 1e-6), no CDR3, stop codons, out-of-frame junctions, or ambiguous translated residues. A V3J clonotype was defined by an identical inferred V gene, J gene, and CDR3 amino acid sequence. The percentage overlap between two repertoires was calculated by dividing the number of shared unique clonotypes by the size of the smaller repertoire. Richness of each repertoire was evaluated using RTK rarefaction, the Chao1 estimator, and Recon v2.1 estimates of unobserved clonotypes. Held by TCRdb, this immuneACCESS table contains in-frame sequences only and omits some clones. Under half of the omission traces to an unresolved V gene where checked; the cause of the rest is unknown. V and J calls and clone size are copied from that table; D and trimming were computed from the DNA. The table for this sample lists roughly 510,000 clones; around 79% of them were counted only once. Clones ranked in the top ten supply about an eighth of the sample.

The data are from a study of shared clonotypes between healthy human individuals (dated by TCRdb to about 2020). Regarding the study in general: A few men and a couple of women, aged 18 to 49 years, made up the cohort. To estimate repertoire size and how much clonotypes are shared between individuals, the study performed deep sequencing of blood TCR repertoires from a few healthy adults. Libraries were prepared and TCR repertoires were sequenced by different laboratories using diverse techniques, in order to increase sequencing depth and limit assay-specific biases. Each donor's leukapheresis produced roughly between about 0.85 and 10 billion PBMCs.

Paper-wide results and their limitations: Because the study included only a small number of donors, the genetic and exposure-history diversity represented was limited. Only blood was sampled, and tissue TCR repertoires likely differ from those in blood. Pairwise subsampling led to the expectation that sequencing depth would affect the degree of clonotype sharing among donors.

In the germline V gene (reference sequence), CDR1 corresponds to SGHNT and CDR2 to YYREEE. V trim: 4 bases; J trim: 8 bases; unmatched bases: 9. CDR3 length: 15 amino acids, cysteine to phenylalanine. CDR3 DNA only is kept here, 45 bases in frame from base 1. Source material: PBMCs. The chain is encoded by TRBV5-4 joined to TRBJ2-1; 10 middle bases align to TRBD1. The source is a middle-aged woman in good health. Some clones in this sample may be carry-over from other donors' samples. The DNA sequence reads TGTGCCAGCAGCCACAGACGACAGGGGGCCTATGAGCAGTTCTTC. This gives the protein CASSHRRQGAYEQFF.